These T cell receptor beta chains were read from a single sample in a study of control samples from healthy donors and cancer patients. Using immunoSEQ multiplex PCR, the repertoire was profiled, and TCRdb retains in-frame clones only, with some absent. The sample consists of 85,000 to 90,000 clones, less than 90% of them appearing once. Sequenced material: PBMCs. These TCRs come from a woman between 50 and 59 years old with colorectal cancer. The CDR3 runs from the conserved cysteine through the conserved F or W. A D gene is named only where the DNA matches it firmly. Clone size is stated in some rows and not others, as once, few, many or a class when expanded.

j_gene	abundance	d_gene	v_gene	len	CDR3nt	CDR3aa
TRBJ2-1	-	-	TRBV2	11	TGTGCCAGCGTTTCGCTCAATGAGCAGTTCTTC	CASVSLNEQFF
TRBJ2-1	-	TRBD2	TRBV24-1	15	TGTGCCACCAGTGATTGGACTAGCGGGGGGGATGAGCAGTTCTTC	CATSDWTSGGDEQFF
TRBJ1-6	-	-	TRBV28	14	TGTGCCAGCAAGCGGTGGAACTATAATTCACCCCTCCACTTT	CASKRWNYNSPLHF
TRBJ2-3	-	-	TRBV6-5	15	TGTGCCAGCAGTTACAGCACAGCAGTTCTAAATACGCAGTATTTT	CASSYSTAVLNTQYF
TRBJ1-4	-	-	TRBV6-6	16	TGTGCCAGCAGTTACTATTCTTCGGGGGAGATCGGAAAACTGTTTTTT	CASSYYSSGEIGKLFF
TRBJ1-2	few	-	TRBV9	11	TGTGCCAGCAGTAATAACTATGGCTACACCTTC	CASSNNYGYTF
TRBJ1-2	-	-	TRBV5-6	17	TGTGCCAGCAGACCACCGACTGGACGGGGAGGGTACTATGGCTACACCTTC	CASRPPTGRGGYYGYTF
TRBJ2-2	-	-	TRBV6-2/TRBV6-3	15	TGTGCCAGCAGTTACTCGAACCTGGCGGGCGGGGAGCTGTTTTTT	CASSYSNLAGGELFF
TRBJ2-3	once	TRBD2	TRBV5-8	19	TGTGCCAGCAGCTTGGCCTTAGGTAGCGGGGCCACGAGCACAGATACGCAGTATTTT	CASSLALGSGATSTDTQYF
TRBJ1-1	-	-	TRBV11-3	13	TGTGCCAGCAGCTTCTCCAATGAGGGTGAAGCTTTCTTT	CASSFSNEGEAFF
TRBJ2-1	-	-	TRBV3-1/TRBV3-2	16	TGTGCCAGCAGCCAAGAAAAGGGGCTCTCCTACAATGAGCAGTTCTTC	CASSQEKGLSYNEQFF
TRBJ2-3	-	TRBD2	TRBV4-2	18	TGTGCCAGCAGCCAAGAAAGAATAGCGGGGGGGCAACCAGATACGCAGTATTTT	CASSQERIAGGQPDTQYF
TRBJ1-2	-	-	TRBV6-5	12	TGTGCCAGCAGCATCTCGAGCTATGGCTACACCTTC	CASSISSYGYTF
TRBJ1-1	-	-	TRBV7-2	17	TGTGCCAGCAGCTTAAGAATAGGGGCAGGGGCGGACACTGAAGCTTTCTTT	CASSLRIGAGADTEAFF
TRBJ2-5	-	-	TRBV19	15	TGTGCCAGTAGTATAGATCACAAATTGGACGAGACCCAGTACTTC	CASSIDHKLDETQYF
TRBJ1-3	once	-	TRBV6-5	15	TGTGCCAGCAGTTACTCTCTCCTCGGCGGAAACACCATATATTTT	CASSYSLLGGNTIYF
TRBJ1-5	-	-	TRBV27	15	TGTGCCAGCAGACCAACAGGGAACGTTGGTCAGCCCCAGCATTTT	CASRPTGNVGQPQHF
TRBJ2-2	few	TRBD2	TRBV19	17	TGTGCCAGTAGTGATTTGCGCCGGGGGGTAAGGCCCGGGGAGCTGTTTTTT	CASSDLRRGVRPGELFF
TRBJ1-2	few	-	TRBV7-9	14	TGTGCCAGCAGGGGCCCAACAGGGAACTATGGCTACACCTTC	CASRGPTGNYGYTF
TRBJ2-5	-	-	TRBV10-3	14	TGTGCCATCAGTGTGCGGGTTTTGTCGGAGACCCAGTACTTC	CAISVRVLSETQYF
TRBJ1-6	-	TRBD1	TRBV5-1	17	TGCGCCAGCAGCTTGGACAGGGGGCGCTCCTATAATTCACCCCTCCACTTT	CASSLDRGRSYNSPLHF
TRBJ2-1	-	TRBD1	TRBV7-2	16	TGTGCCAGCAGCCCTTTGGACAGGGGTACGTACAATGAGCAGTTCTTC	CASSPLDRGTYNEQFF
TRBJ2-5	-	TRBD1	TRBV18	17	TGTGCCAGCTCACCCCAGGGGATCACCGGGACAGGGGAGACCCAGTACTTC	CASSPQGITGTGETQYF
TRBJ1-1	-	-	TRBV10-3	12	TGTGCCATGCCTGGGGTGGACACTGAAGCTTTCTTT	CAMPGVDTEAFF
TRBJ2-3	-	TRBD1	TRBV7-9	15	TGTGCCAGCAGCTCTAGGGGGCCTCGCACAGATACGCAGTATTTT	CASSSRGPRTDTQYF
TRBJ1-6	-	TRBD1	TRBV25-1	15	TGTGCCAGCAGTGAGGGACAGACCTATAATTCACCCCTCCACTTT	CASSEGQTYNSPLHF
TRBJ1-5	-	-	TRBV6-1	15	TGTGCCAGCAGTGAGGCGGGGTATAGCAATCAGCCCCAGCATTTT	CASSEAGYSNQPQHF
TRBJ1-1	-	-	TRBV4-1	17	TGCGCCAGCAGCCCCCTTGTGACAGAAATCGGGAACACTGAAGCTTTCTTT	CASSPLVTEIGNTEAFF
TRBJ1-2	-	-	TRBV6-2/TRBV6-3	16	TGTGCCAGCAGTTACTCCGGAATTTCTCGGTCGAATGGCTACACCTTC	CASSYSGISRSNGYTF
TRBJ2-3	-	-	TRBV5-1	16	TGCGCCAGCAGCTTGACCGGGACAACGACCACAGATACGCAGTATTTT	CASSLTGTTTTDTQYF
TRBJ1-1	once	-	TRBV10-3	13	TGTGCCATCAGGAGGGACGATGAGACTGAAGCTTTCTTT	CAIRRDDETEAFF
TRBJ2-3	-	-	TRBV19	13	TGTGCCAGTAGTATGGACGGCACAGATACGCAGTATTTT	CASSMDGTDTQYF
TRBJ1-1	-	-	TRBV7-9	16	TGTGCCAGCAGCTTGGGGGGTGGAGGTATGAACACTGAAGCTTTCTTT	CASSLGGGGMNTEAFF
TRBJ2-1	-	-	TRBV24-1	15	TGTGCCACCAGTGACTCCCGCCAACACAGAAATGAGCAGTTCTTC	CATSDSRQHRNEQFF
TRBJ2-1	-	TRBD2	TRBV5-6	14	TGTGCCAGCAGCGCGGGACTACAATACAATGAGCAGTTCTTC	CASSAGLQYNEQFF
TRBJ2-5	-	-	TRBV5-6	16	TGTGCCAGCAGCTTCAACAGGGGACTGGAGGTAGAGACCCAGTACTTC	CASSFNRGLEVETQYF
TRBJ1-5	-	-	TRBV7-8	14	TGTGCCAGCAGCGCGGACAGTAACAATCAGCCCCAGCATTTT	CASSADSNNQPQHF
TRBJ1-1	-	-	TRBV7-2	13	TGTGCCAGCAGCTTGGTGGGGGACACTGAAGCTTTCTTT	CASSLVGDTEAFF
TRBJ2-5	-	TRBD1	TRBV29-1	15	TGCAGCGTTGAAGGCCCAGGGGGTGAGGTAGAGACCCAGTACTTC	CSVEGPGGEVETQYF
TRBJ2-1	-	-	TRBV5-1	15	TGCGCCAGCAGCTTAGACCGGAACTCCTACAATGAGCAGTTCTTC	CASSLDRNSYNEQFF
TRBJ2-1	-	TRBD2	TRBV3-1/TRBV3-2	14	TGTGCCAGCAGCCCGCTAGCGGACCTGGCTGAGCAGTTCTTC	CASSPLADLAEQFF
TRBJ2-5	-	TRBD1	TRBV18	16	TGTGCCAGCTCACCACGGGTTGCAGGGGGTAGTCAGACCCAGTACTTC	CASSPRVAGGSQTQYF
TRBJ1-6	-	-	TRBV4-3	15	TGCGCCAGCAGCCAAGGGACAGTAGATAATTCACCCCTCCACTTT	CASSQGTVDNSPLHF
TRBJ2-3	-	-	TRBV6-5	14	TGTGCCAGCAGTTTAGCGAGGGGCACAGATACGCAGTATTTT	CASSLARGTDTQYF
TRBJ1-2	-	-	TRBV29-1	13	TGCAGCGTTGAAGCCCAGGGAATATATGGCTACACCTTC	CSVEAQGIYGYTF
TRBJ1-3	-	TRBD1	TRBV7-8	15	TGTGCCAGCAGCCGAGACAGGGTATCTGGAAACACCATATATTTT	CASSRDRVSGNTIYF
TRBJ2-2	once	TRBD1	TRBV10-3	14	TGTGCCATCAGTGAGGGGACAGGCCTCCGGGAGCTGTTTTTT	CAISEGTGLRELFF